The 17 T cell receptor beta chains below were found in one sample sequenced in a study of regulatory T cells in long-lasting Graves disease. Combining iRepertoire HTBI primers with Arm-PCR of CDR3 regions, the authors built TCR beta libraries. TCRdb fed the multiplex PCR reads into MiXCR, producing one record per CDR3 protein. The sample comprises about 440,000 distinct CDR3 sequences, under 15% of which are singletons, and over 15% rests with the top ten. Sample time point: newly diagnosed GD, antithyroid drugs for less than 3 months. The TCR library used RNA extracted from PBMCs. The same data also contributed to another study, on T cells in Graves' hyperthyroidism and ophthalmopathy.

This material consisted of peripheral blood mononuclear cells (PBMCs), taken at new diagnosis, from a patient treated with antithyroid drugs. These receptors all stem from a woman aged 25 to 45 with Graves disease.

Turning to this clonotype: This likely reflects a read error, since a far larger clone is one base away. The chain combines TRBV30 with TRBJ2-7; D is unclear. Germline loops: CDR1 GTSNPN, CDR2 SVGIG (reference sequence). The CDR3 has 13 residues. This CDR3 is CAQIPSSRNEQYF. The CDR3, as DNA: TGTGCTCAAATTCCCTCAAGCCGCAATGAGCAGTACTTC.

This clonotype came up many times. The rearrangement uses TRBV20-1 and TRBJ1-2; 12 nucleotides line up with TRBD1. V dropped 5 bases and J dropped 8; count of bases not matched to a gene: 6. The CDR3 consists of 13 residues. Looked up from germline, CDR1 is DFQATT and CDR2 is SNEGSKA (reference sequence). CDR3 coding DNA: TGCAGTGCTCCGGGACAGGGGGCGGGGGGCTACACCTTC. Translating it yields CSAPGQGAGGYTF.

The chain carries TRBV4-1 and TRBJ2-1; TRBD2 aligns across 7 bases. The germline V gene has CDR1 MGHRA and CDR2 YSYEKL. V was pared by 8 bases and J by 0 bases, with 19 bases of the junction left unmatched. The CDR3 sequence is 19 residues long. This chain's CDR3 is CASRRWGSGPPRSYNEQFF. In DNA, the CDR3 is TGCGCCAGCCGCCGATGGGGTAGCGGGCCCCCGCGCTCCTACAATGAGCAGTTCTTC.

The chain uses TRBV7-3 and TRBJ2-7; D is ambiguous. The germline V and J ends were trimmed by 4 bases and 0 bases, with 16 bases remaining between them. The germline gives CDR1 SGHTA, CDR2 FQGTGA. The CDR3 covers 16 residues. The CDR3 DNA sequence: TGTGCCAGCAGCTGTGAAACGTGTCGGTTCTCCTACGAGCAGTACTTC. Translated: CASSCETCRFSYEQYF.

In this sample, this clonotype turned up many times. The V and J genes are TRBV4-1 and TRBJ2-1; D is possibly TRBD2 (6 bases). The V gene lost 6 bases and the J gene lost 8 bases, with 20 bases spanning the gap. Germline V gene lookup returns CDR1 MGHRA and CDR2 YSYEKL. CDR3 length equals 15 residues. The DNA for the CDR3 is TGCGCCAGCAGGATCATAATGACTAGAATCGATGAGCAGTTCTTC. This codes for CASRIIMTRIDEQFF.

This clonotype was recorded once. This sequence may be a read error, since a much larger clone differs from it by one base. The chain has TRBV2 and TRBJ2-7, with TRBD1 matching over 7 bases. CDR1 is SNHLY, CDR2 FYNNEI, per germline. V trimming: 6 bases; J trimming: 7 bases; junction bases outside the gene matches: 15. The length of the CDR3 is 15 residues. CDR3 bases: TGTGCCAGCAGGCCTCCAGGGGGACCGCACAATGAGCAGTACTTC. This encodes CASRPPGGPHNEQYF.

The J gene is TRBJ2-7, the V gene TRBV6-9; 11 bases are a match to TRBD2. There are 18 residues in the CDR3. Germline loops: CDR1 MNHGY, CDR2 SVAAGI. Trimming took 3 bases from V and 2 from J; bases not matched to a gene: 12. The CDR3: CASSYSVDSGRAAYEQYF. The CDR3 nucleotides are TGTGCCAGCAGTTACTCCGTAGATAGCGGGAGGGCCGCCTACGAGCAGTACTTC.

This clonotype was recorded at least ten times. The chain is built from TRBV20-1 and TRBJ2-5, with 7 positions matching TRBD1. This CDR3 contains 15 residues. Germline values: CDR1 DFQATT, CDR2 SNEGSKA (reference sequence). With V trimmed by 5 bases and J by 3 bases, 12 bases remained unmatched. The CDR3 spells CSAPGTVWGKETQYF. CDR3 coding DNA: TGCAGTGCTCCCGGGACAGTTTGGGGGAAAGAGACCCAGTACTTC.

The V call is TRBV29-1, the J call TRBJ2-3, with no clear D. V lost 3 bases, J lost 2 bases, and 6 bases lay in between. The CDR3 has 12 amino acids. Germline V CDR1 and CDR2: SQVTM, ANQGSEA. CDR3 DNA sequence: TGCAGCGTTGATTCCCCCACAGATACGCAGTATTTT. This encodes CSVDSPTDTQYF.

The table lists this clonotype with many counts. The chain is built from TRBV5-8 and TRBJ1-6; possibly TRBD1 for D (5 bases). CDR1 and CDR2 from the germline V gene are SGHTS and YDEGEE. V gave up 3 bases and J gave up 9 bases, with 7 bases separating them. The CDR3 is made up of 12 amino acids. CDR3: CASSWGISPLHF. DNA for the CDR3: TGTGCCAGCAGCTGGGGGATTTCACCCCTCCACTTT.

This clonotype came up many times. V is TRBV28 and J is TRBJ1-5, with a weak D call TRBD1 (5 bases). This CDR3 contains 13 residues. CDR1 and CDR2 from the germline V gene are MDHEN and SYDVKM. The ends were cut back, 6 bases at V and 5 bases at J, with 11 bases in the middle. DNA of the CDR3: TGTGCCAGCAGGGATGACAGTTATCAGCCCCAGCATTTT. Translation gives CASRDDSYQPQHF.

This clonotype was found many times. J is TRBJ2-5 and V is TRBV28; 11 bases fit TRBD1. CDR1 and CDR2 from the germline V gene are MDHEN and SYDVKM. The CDR3 is 13 amino acids. Losses at the gene ends were 4 bases for V and 9 bases for J; bases not matched to a gene: 4. The CDR3 DNA reads TGTGCCAGCAGTTGGACAGGGGGCGCGGCCCAGTACTTC. Its translation is CASSWTGGAAQYF.

A few counts support this clonotype. The chain is built from TRBV13 and TRBJ2-6, with D unresolved. In germline, CDR1 is PRHDT, CDR2 FYEKMQ (reference sequence). Trimming removed 1 base at V and 2 bases at J, with 9 bases between. The CDR3 is 16 residues long. The CDR3 is CASSLVAAAGANVLTF. Written as DNA, the CDR3 is TGTGCCAGCAGCTTAGTGGCGGCGGCTGGGGCCAACGTCCTGACTTTC.

A word on this clonotype: It may be a read error: a sequence one base away is much more abundant. The rearrangement uses TRBV13 and TRBJ2-7; TRBD1 or TRBD2 may be the D gene (6 bases each). The CDR3 runs 12 residues. Germline lookup yields CDR1 PRHDT and CDR2 FYEKMQ (reference sequence). The CDR3, as DNA: TGTGCCACCAGGGGCGGGACCTACAAGCAGTACTTC. It codes for CATRGGTYKQYF. The full variable domain, rest sourced from reference TRBV13 and TRBJ2-7, is AAGVIQSPRHLIKEKRETATLKCYPIPRHDTVYWYQQGPGQDPQFLISFYEKMQSDKGSIPDRFSAQQFSDYHSELNMSSLELGDSALYFCATRGGTYKQYFGPGTRLTVT.

In its sample, this clonotype was seen many times. The rearrangement uses TRBV6-2 or TRBV6-3 and TRBJ2-7; D not resolved. V lost 2 bases, J lost 4 bases, and 15 bases lay in between. This CDR3 has 15 amino acids. CDR1 and CDR2 (germline): MNHEY, SVGEGT. The DNA for the CDR3 is TGTGCCAGCAGTTACGGACCCTCAATTGTTTACGAGCAGTACTTC. It encodes CASSYGPSIVYEQYF.

J is TRBJ1-5 and V is TRBV29-1; weak D call: TRBD1 (5 bases). V lost 4 bases and J lost 4, with 11 bases in between. This CDR3 has 13 residues. Germline values: CDR1 SQVTM, CDR2 ANQGSEA. The CDR3 DNA reads as TGCAGCGTTGGCCGGGGCCTAAATCAGCCCCAGCATTTT. It specifies CSVGRGLNQPQHF.

This clonotype came up many times. The CDR3 is CAIGTPTDTQYF. CDR3 coding DNA: TGTGCCATCGGGACCCCCACAGATACGCAGTATTTT. The chain uses TRBV28 and TRBJ2-3; D could derive from TRBD1 or TRBD2 (5 bases each). In germline, CDR1 is MDHEN, CDR2 SYDVKM. Trimming took off 10 bases at V and 2 bases at J, with 10 bases between the two ends. This CDR3 has 12 residues.